These 2 T cell receptor beta chains were all obtained from the same sample, sequenced in a study of technical replicates of blood from a few donors (dated by TCRdb to about 2017). Receptors were amplified or captured by the immunoSEQ multiplex PCR assay. TCRdb took over this immuneACCESS table, retaining in-frame rearrangements with V and J assigned. Such tables are incomplete; in checked studies, under half of the missing clones stem from an unresolved V gene, and the remainder is unexplained. The sample has almost 90,000 clones on record, about 94% of them singletons. The ten top clones hold about 0.25% of the sample. The sample comprised T cells isolated from PBMCs. These receptors were obtained from a human donor in good health.

This rearrangement joins TRBV6-1 to TRBJ1-1; D uncertain. Trimming pared 4 bases from V and 0 bases from J, leaving 18 bases between. The CDR3 sequence is 17 residues long. Per germline, CDR1 MNHNS and CDR2 SASEGT. The CDR3 region is CASSASSVTPLNTEAFF. CDR3 sequence (DNA): TGTGCCAGCAGTGCCTCCTCGGTCACTCCCCTGAACACTGAAGCTTTCTTT.

The rearrangement joins TRBV13 to TRBJ2-4; 7 nucleotides agree with TRBD1. The CDR3 spans 16 residues. V lost 5 bases to trimming and J lost 0 bases; unmatched junction nucleotides: 7. Germline CDR1 reads PRHDT; CDR2 reads FYEKMQ (reference sequence). The CDR3 spells CASSDPGQQAKNIQYF. CDR3 in DNA: TGTGCCAGCAGCGACCCGGGACAGCAAGCCAAAAACATTCAGTACTTC. Together with reference TRBV13 and TRBJ2-4, the CDR3 gives the full variable domain: AAGVIQSPRHLIKEKRETATLKCYPIPRHDTVYWYQQGPGQDPQFLISFYEKMQSDKGSIPDRFSAQQFSDYHSELNMSSLELGDSALYFCASSDPGQQAKNIQYFGAGTRLSVL.